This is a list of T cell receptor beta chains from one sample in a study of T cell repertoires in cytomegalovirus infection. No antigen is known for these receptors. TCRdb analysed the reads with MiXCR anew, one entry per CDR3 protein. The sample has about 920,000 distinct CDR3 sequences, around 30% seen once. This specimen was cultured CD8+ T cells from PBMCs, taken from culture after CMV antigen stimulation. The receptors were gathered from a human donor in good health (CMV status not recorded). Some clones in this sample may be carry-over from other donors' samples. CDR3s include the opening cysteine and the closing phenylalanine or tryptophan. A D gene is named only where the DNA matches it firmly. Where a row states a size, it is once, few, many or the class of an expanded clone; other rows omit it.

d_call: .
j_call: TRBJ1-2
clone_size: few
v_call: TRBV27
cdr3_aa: CASTTWGQGGYTF
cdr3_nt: TGTGCCAGCACCACTTGGGGGCAGGGGGGCTACACCTTC

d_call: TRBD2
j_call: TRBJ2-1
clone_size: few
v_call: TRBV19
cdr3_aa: CASSPSAWLAVDNEQFF
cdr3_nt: TGTGCCAGTAGTCCATCCGCGTGGCTAGCGGTAGACAATGAGCAGTTCTTC

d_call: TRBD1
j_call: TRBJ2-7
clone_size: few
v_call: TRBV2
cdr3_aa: CASSGDRGHEQYF
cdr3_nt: TGTGCCAGCAGTGGGGACAGGGGGCACGAGCAGTACTTC

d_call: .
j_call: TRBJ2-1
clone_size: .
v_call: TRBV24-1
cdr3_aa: CATSEGFWFF
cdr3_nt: TGTGCCACCAGTGAGGGGTTTTGGTTCTTC

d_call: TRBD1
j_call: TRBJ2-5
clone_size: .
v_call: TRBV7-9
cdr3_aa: CASRGGQEETQYF
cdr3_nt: TGTGCCAGCAGGGGCGGACAGGAAGAGACCCAGTACTTC

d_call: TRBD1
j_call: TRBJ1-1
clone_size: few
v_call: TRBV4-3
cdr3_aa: CASSGQGWGNTEAFF
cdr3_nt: TGCGCCAGCAGCGGACAGGGGTGGGGGAACACTGAAGCTTTCTTT

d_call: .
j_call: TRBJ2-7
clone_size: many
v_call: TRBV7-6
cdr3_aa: CASSPEGGNYEQYF
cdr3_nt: TGTGCCAGCAGCCCCGAGGGGGGAAACTACGAGCAGTACTTC

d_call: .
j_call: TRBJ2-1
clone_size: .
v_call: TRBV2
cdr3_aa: CASSPWSSYNEQFF
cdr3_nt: TGTGCCAGCTCCCCGTGGAGCTCCTACAATGAGCAGTTCTTC

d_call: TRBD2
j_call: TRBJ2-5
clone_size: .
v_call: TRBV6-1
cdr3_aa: CAGSDPAGGLETQYF
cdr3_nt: TGTGCCGGCAGTGACCCAGCGGGGGGTTTAGAGACCCAGTACTTC

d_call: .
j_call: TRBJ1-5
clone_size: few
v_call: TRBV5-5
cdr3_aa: CASSLGGDYQPQHF
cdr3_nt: TGTGCCAGCAGCCTGGGGGGGGATTATCAGCCCCAGCATTTT

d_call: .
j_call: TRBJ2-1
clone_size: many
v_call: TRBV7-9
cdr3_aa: CASSPQGNEQFF
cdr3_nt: TGTGCCAGCAGTCCCCAGGGGAATGAGCAGTTCTTC

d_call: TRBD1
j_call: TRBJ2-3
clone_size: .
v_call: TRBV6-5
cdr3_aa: CASRYRMDRGLTDTQYF
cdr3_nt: TGTGCCAGCAGATATCGTATGGACAGGGGGCTTACAGATACGCAGTATTTT

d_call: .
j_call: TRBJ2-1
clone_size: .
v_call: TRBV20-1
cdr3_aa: CSAADLARSYNEQFF
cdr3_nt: TGCAGTGCTGCAGACTTGGCACGCTCCTACAATGAGCAGTTCTTC

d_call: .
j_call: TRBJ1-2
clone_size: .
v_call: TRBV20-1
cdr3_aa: CSLLLGGGPVLNYGYTF
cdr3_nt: TGCAGTCTATTACTAGGCGGGGGGCCCGTATTGAACTATGGCTACACCTTC

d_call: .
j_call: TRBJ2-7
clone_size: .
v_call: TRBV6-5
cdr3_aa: CASSYLGTYTYEQYF
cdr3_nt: TGTGCCAGCAGTTACCTCGGGACGTATACCTACGAGCAGTACTTC